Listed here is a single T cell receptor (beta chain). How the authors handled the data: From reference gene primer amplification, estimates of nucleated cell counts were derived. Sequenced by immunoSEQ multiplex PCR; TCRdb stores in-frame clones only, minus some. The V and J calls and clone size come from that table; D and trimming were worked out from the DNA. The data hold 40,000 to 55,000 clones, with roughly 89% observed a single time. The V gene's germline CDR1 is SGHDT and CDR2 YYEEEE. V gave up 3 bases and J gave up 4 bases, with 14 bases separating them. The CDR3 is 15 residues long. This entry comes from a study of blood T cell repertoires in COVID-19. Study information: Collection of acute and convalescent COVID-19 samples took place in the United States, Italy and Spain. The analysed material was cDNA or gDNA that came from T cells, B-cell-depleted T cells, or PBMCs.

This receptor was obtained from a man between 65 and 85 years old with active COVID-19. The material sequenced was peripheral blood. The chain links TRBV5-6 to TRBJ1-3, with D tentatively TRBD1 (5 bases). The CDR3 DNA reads TGTGCCAGCAGCTCCCTCCAGGGCGCCGGAAACACCATATATTTT. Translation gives CASSSLQGAGNTIYF. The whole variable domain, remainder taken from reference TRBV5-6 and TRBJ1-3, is DAGVTQSPTHLIKTRGQQVTLRCSPKSGHDTVSWYQQALGQGPQFIFQYYEEEERQRGNFPDRFSGHQFPNYSSELNVNALLLGDSALYLCASSSLQGAGNTIYFGEGSWLTVV.